This record looks at one T cell receptor (beta chain) sequence and its context. This clonotype was seen at least ten times. Its specific antigen is unknown. Per-nucleotide qualities are absent, and no much larger clonotype sits a single base away. TCR beta CDR3 regions were amplified from RNA transcripts for repertoire sequencing. A first-round RT-PCR used HTBI primers with the Qiagen OneStep RT-PCR kit, followed by a second-round multiplex PCR, size selection and purification. Sequencing of the libraries was carried out on an Illumina HiSeq2000 in paired-end mode with 100 bp reads. The paper's data handling went like this. Reads were processed with SOAPnuke, discarding reads with adapters, uncalled bases, mean Phred below 15, or no exact constant-primer or identifier match. COPE v1.2.5 was used to merge high-quality paired reads. Each unique nucleotide sequence was treated as a clonotype, and MiTCR v1.1 was used to align the clonotypes to the IMGT TRB V, D and J references. Analysis was restricted to V-J combinations with a frequency above 0.0001, which covered roughly 99% of repertoires. For each V-J combination, a TCR clonal expansion and chaos score was defined as F50 clonal expansion divided by the chaos observed in the TCRdist matrix. Welch's t-statistics and random forest were used to narrow the features down to around twelve V-J combinations, which were then fed into a naive Bayes classifier. The similarity between thyroid and blood repertoires was quantified using the Morisita-Horn index. TCRdb ran its own pipeline on the public reads, namely fastp trimming at Q25 and MiXCR clone calling, and kept in-frame beta chains. Each record represents a unique CDR3 protein, reported with the most common genes and DNA among its rows. These V and J calls originate from TCRdb's pipeline instead of the authors' own analysis. For this sample the table gives about 380,000 distinct CDR3 sequences, of which 15% were detected only once. The top ten clones comprise about 7% of the sample.

The data are from a study of Graves' ophthalmopathy and Graves' hyperthyroidism (dated by TCRdb to 2016 to 2019). General notes on the study: Peripheral blood was collected at initial diagnosis, before any treatment. TCR beta repertoire signatures were used to distinguish Graves' ophthalmopathy from Graves' hyperthyroidism and to predict progression to ophthalmopathy. In total, 135 blood samples were TCR-sequenced: approximately 42 ophthalmopathy, some 75 hyperthyroidism and roughly 17 hyperthyroidism-to-ophthalmopathy patients. To explore V-J signatures distinguishing ophthalmopathy from hyperthyroidism, a discovery set of under 110 patients (around 42 ophthalmopathy, 57 stable hyperthyroidism) was enrolled. An independent validation cohort was composed of 18 hyperthyroidism patients and approximately 15 patients who later progressed from hyperthyroidism to ophthalmopathy. In about six hyperthyroidism patients, the T-cell repertoire of thyroid tissue was compared with the T-cell repertoire of blood. Once sampling was done, hyperthyroidism patients were given methimazole at a starting dose of 30 mg daily, while ophthalmopathy patients were given high-dose intravenous methylprednisolone. The 75 to 100 discovery patients were divided at random into training and test sets in a 7:3 ratio. The investigation overall reported the following: No statistical method was used to set the sample size in advance, and the investigators knew which group each participant was assigned to. In validation, the model predicted ophthalmopathy progression with about 71% sensitivity and roughly 72% specificity; more than ten predicted patients were CT-confirmed with GO in a median of around 6 months. In cross-validation, the 13-signature model distinguished ophthalmopathy from stable hyperthyroidism with more than 85% sensitivity and roughly 84% specificity, while in the test set the corresponding values were 80% and 75%. Among expanded thyroid clonotypes with frequency above 0.001, most also showed up in blood, which suggests that blood repertoires may reflect the thyroid immune response.

Hyperthyroidism was considered stable if no progression to ophthalmopathy occurred within 18 months of follow-up. Hyperthyroidism patients were newly diagnosed, were aged 18 to 65 years, and had a disease duration under 2 months. Patients with other autoimmune diseases, uncontrolled infections, pregnancy or lactation were excluded. Clinical symptoms, serum thyroxine, TRAb, thyroid ultrasound and orbital computed tomography formed the basis of the diagnosis. Ficoll-Paque density gradient centrifugation was used to isolate PBMCs from under 11 ml of fresh peripheral blood. Total RNA was extracted using Trizol reagent, and RNA quality was checked on an Agilent 2100 Bioanalyzer. From its cysteine to its phenylalanine, the CDR3 spans 14 amino acids. The retained sequence is limited to the CDR3, 42 bases, with the frame set at the first base. Trimming takes 2 bases from V and 0 bases from J, and the germline ends sit 8 bases apart. CDR1 and CDR2 are drawn from the germline V gene: SGDLS, YYNGEE.

Sequenced: peripheral blood. Recombination linked TRBV9 to TRBJ1-1; no D segment can be confidently identified. The TCR sequence derives from a young woman with stable Graves' hyperthyroidism. Donor details come from another sample of the same person, matched by shared clones. CDR3 protein: CASSVTDMNTEAFF. The DNA sequence is TGTGCCAGCAGCGTGACCGATATGAACACTGAAGCTTTCTTT.